The 22 T cell receptor beta chains presented below share a single source sample, sequenced in a study of CXCR4 blockade with PD-1 therapy in pancreatic cancer. The repertoire was sequenced with immunoSEQ multiplex PCR; TCRdb's copy has only in-frame clones and lacks some. Of about 2,000 clones in the sample, about 54% were seen once. The sequenced material came from tumor tissue. The source of these receptors is a human donor with pancreatic ductal adenocarcinoma.

This chain uses TRBV6-8 with TRBJ2-7; 8 bases line up with TRBD1. The germline CDR1 and CDR2 sequences are MNHGY and SAAAGT. The CDR3 has 12 amino acids. CDR3 bases: TGTGTCACGCGGACAGGGATCTACGAGCAGTACTTC. The encoded protein is CVTRTGIYEQYF.

This CDR3 reads CASRTDGVGYGYTF. As DNA, the CDR3 is TGTGCCAGCAGAACAGACGGGGTGGGCTATGGCTACACCTTC. The genes are TRBV6-8 and TRBJ1-2, with D hard to call. Germline-derived CDR1 and CDR2 are MNHGY and SAAAGT. Trimming removed 6 bases at V and 4 bases at J, with 15 bases between. This CDR3 is 14 amino acids long.

The chain joins TRBV28 to TRBJ1-1; no firm D call. Looked up from germline, CDR1 is MDHEN and CDR2 is SYDVKM. Trimming took 3 bases from V and 0 from J, leaving 8 bases between them. The CDR3 is made up of 14 amino acids. The CDR3 is CASSFAGLNTEAFF. The DNA for the CDR3 is TGTGCCAGCAGTTTTGCGGGATTGAACACTGAAGCTTTCTTT.

The CDR3 bases are TGCAGCGTTGGAGAGGACCCGAGACGGGAGACCCAGTACTTC. It yields the protein CSVGEDPRRETQYF. The chain carries TRBV29-1 and TRBJ2-5; unclear D gene. Germline assignment: CDR1 SQVTM and CDR2 ANQGSEA. This CDR3 region has 14 residues. V dropped 4 bases and J dropped 5 bases, with 17 bases sitting between them.

The chain has TRBV28 and TRBJ1-6; maybe TRBD1 (5 bases). From germline, CDR1 is MDHEN and CDR2 SYDVKM. Trimming cost V 3 bases and J 8 bases, with 11 bases left between them. This CDR3 is built from 14 residues. The CDR3 spells CASSLRGGDSPLHF. CDR3 nucleotides: TGTGCCAGCAGTTTGCGGGGGGGAGATTCACCCCTCCACTTT.

The CDR3 nucleotides read TGTGCCAGCAGTTCACCGGGACAGGGTTTAGAGACCCAGTACTTC. Its protein is CASSSPGQGLETQYF. This chain connects TRBV28 to TRBJ2-5; 9 bases agree with TRBD1. The CDR3 consists of 15 residues. CDR1 is MDHEN and CDR2 is SYDVKM in the germline V gene. V lost 4 bases to trimming and J lost 4 bases; unmatched junction nucleotides: 7.

This clone was counted between two and nine times. The chain's CDR3 is CASTIIGPGAYEQYF. The CDR3 DNA reads TGTGCCAGCACCATCATCGGCCCAGGGGCCTACGAGCAGTACTTC. The chain is built from TRBV9 and TRBJ2-7, with a possible D match to TRBD1 (6 bases). The CDR3 covers 15 residues. CDR1 SGDLS and CDR2 YYNGEE come from the germline V gene. V lost 6 bases, J lost 2 bases, and 18 bases lay in between.

The chain employs TRBV18 and TRBJ2-3; 8 positions match TRBD2. This CDR3 is built from 16 residues. Trimming at V came to 6 bases and at J to 1 base, leaving 9 bases not matched to a gene. In germline, CDR1 is KGHSH, CDR2 LQKENI. The CDR3 loop is CASSQTTGGGTDTQYF. DNA of the CDR3: TGTGCCAGCTCCCAAACAACCGGGGGGGGCACAGATACGCAGTATTTT.

V is TRBV29-1 and J is TRBJ2-2; 12 bases map to TRBD1. V was clipped by 6 bases and J by 8 bases; unmatched bases: 7. In germline, CDR1 is SQVTM, CDR2 ANQGSEA. The CDR3 consists of 14 residues. The DNA of the CDR3 is TGCAGCGTCGCCGGGACAGGGGGCGTGGGGGAGCTGTTTTTT. Amino acid sequence: CSVAGTGGVGELFF.

Only one count was recorded for this clone. V is TRBV19 and J is TRBJ1-4; the D gene is possibly TRBD1 (6 bases). Per the germline V gene, CDR1 is LNHDA and CDR2 is SQIVND (reference sequence). This CDR3 has 13 amino acids. Deletions cut 6 bases from V and 5 bases from J, with 10 bases between. DNA for the CDR3: TGTGCCAGTAGAAGGGGGAGGAATGAAAAACTGTTTTTT. Amino acid sequence: CASRRGRNEKLFF.

This rearrangement joins TRBV6-8 to TRBJ2-6; tentative D call: TRBD1 (6 bases). This CDR3 has 17 amino acids. Trimming removed 5 bases at V and 2 bases at J, with 16 bases between. Looked up from germline, CDR1 is MNHGY and CDR2 is SAAAGT. CDR3 amino acids: CASSRGWGTPGANVLTF. The CDR3, as DNA: TGTGCCAGCAGTAGGGGGTGGGGAACTCCTGGGGCCAACGTCCTGACTTTC.

This chain joins TRBV19 and TRBJ1-2; weak D call: TRBD1 (5 bases). V lost 8 bases, J lost 3 bases, and 13 bases lay in between. CDR1 LNHDA and CDR2 SQIVND come from the germline V gene (reference sequence). The CDR3 loop spans 13 amino acids. The DNA of the CDR3 is TGTGCCAGTGACGGGGCTGGTCACTATGGCTACACCTTC. It encodes CASDGAGHYGYTF.

The CDR3 loop reads CASSRVPGQGLDTIYF. The CDR3 DNA is TGTGCCAGCAGCAGGGTCCCGGGACAGGGGTTAGACACCATATATTTT. This chain joins TRBV28 and TRBJ1-3; 10 bases fit TRBD1. V lost 6 bases and J lost 8; bases outside the gene matches: 13. The CDR3 runs 16 residues. In germline, CDR1 is MDHEN, CDR2 SYDVKM.

The chain recombines TRBV28 with TRBJ1-2, with D uncertain. V lost 6 bases and J 0 bases, leaving 8 bases between the germline ends. This CDR3 spans 13 amino acids. Germline CDR1 MDHEN, CDR2 SYDVKM. CDR3 nucleotide sequence: TGTGCCAGCAGGGAGGGAACTAACTATGGCTACACCTTC. Amino acid sequence: CASREGTNYGYTF.

With regard to this clone: At one of its ends the junction is not consistent with the germline gene, which may arise from a read error. The chain couples TRBV25-1 to TRBJ2-3; 7 bases agree with TRBD2. The germline CDR1 and CDR2 sequences are MGHDK and SYGVNS. The CDR3 is made up of 12 amino acids. CDR3 DNA: TGTGCCAGCAGGACTAGCCAAGATACGCAATATTTT. Translating gives CASRTSQDTQYF. Combining the CDR3 with reference TRBV25-1 and TRBJ2-3 gives the whole variable domain EADIYQTPRYLVIGTGKKITLECSQTMGHDKMYWYQQDPGMELHLIHYSYGVNSTEKGDLSSESTVSRIRTEHFPLTLESARPSHTSQYLCASRTSQDTQYFGPGTRLTVL.

This chain joins TRBV18 and TRBJ1-4; D ambiguous. Looked up from germline, CDR1 is KGHSH and CDR2 is LQKENI. The CDR3 runs 14 residues. Trimming removed 2 bases from V and 5 bases from J, with 9 bases in between. The chain's CDR3 is CASSPLLGNEKLFF. The DNA for the CDR3 is TGTGCCAGCTCACCATTATTGGGAAATGAAAAACTGTTTTTT.

The chain is built from TRBV19 and TRBJ1-6, with 7 bases matching TRBD1. The CDR3 has 13 amino acids. Looked up from germline, CDR1 is LNHDA and CDR2 is SQIVND (reference sequence). Unmatched junction bases numbered 6, after V lost 8 bases and J lost 8 bases. CDR3 DNA sequence: TGTGCCAGTGGAGAGGGGGCTTATTCACCCCTCCACTTT. Protein sequence: CASGEGAYSPLHF.

The chain has TRBV14 and TRBJ2-7, with no clear D. Trimming took 1 base from V and 0 from J, leaving 10 bases between them. CDR1 and CDR2 from the germline V gene are SGHDN and FVKESK. This CDR3 contains 15 residues. CDR3 bases: TGTGCCAGCAGCCAAGCACTTACGAGCTCCTACGAGCAGTACTTC. The encoded protein is CASSQALTSSYEQYF.

This clone was recorded once. The chain combines TRBV30 with TRBJ1-3; 11 bases align to TRBD1. The V segment lost 3 bases and the J segment 1 base; nucleotides outside the gene matches: 8. The CDR3 has 17 residues. The germline CDR1 and CDR2 sequences are GTSNPN and SVGIG (reference sequence). CDR3 in DNA: TGTGCCTGGAGCCGGGACAGGGGGAGTAGGTCTGGAAACACCATATATTTT. Protein sequence: CAWSRDRGSRSGNTIYF.

This clone is deemed medium-sized. V is TRBV6-8 and J is TRBJ2-4, with TRBD1 identical over 9 bases. J gave up 6 bases and V 5 bases, and 8 bases lay outside the gene matches. The CDR3 covers 15 residues. From germline, CDR1 is MNHGY and CDR2 SAAAGT. The CDR3 DNA is TGTGCCAGCAGTGACGGGGAGACAGGGGGAAACATTCAGTACTTC. Amino acids: CASSDGETGGNIQYF.

This clone has a handful of counts. The chain uses TRBV11-1 and TRBJ1-3; perhaps TRBD1 as D (5 bases). V shed 11 bases and J shed 6 bases, with 20 bases lying between them. Germline V CDR1 and CDR2: SGHAT, FQDESV (reference sequence). The CDR3 contains 14 residues. The CDR3 loop is CAARRGPRENTIYF. CDR3 nucleotide sequence: TGTGCCGCAAGGAGGGGACCGAGGGAAAACACCATATATTTT.

This clone was counted a few times. The chain carries TRBV23-1 and TRBJ2-7; weak D call: TRBD2 (6 bases). TRBV23-1 is flagged as an ORF with uncertain function. The V gene lost 3 bases and the J gene lost 1 base, with 16 bases spanning the gap. The CDR3 runs to 16 residues. CDR3 sequence: CASSHYGGLLSYEQYF. The DNA for the CDR3 is TGCGCCAGCAGTCACTACGGGGGTTTACTATCCTACGAGCAGTACTTC.